This TCR beta chain was profiled in a study of cytomegalovirus exposure and HLA in healthy donors. The CDR3 is 15 residues long. Trimming pared 5 bases from V and 4 bases from J, leaving 17 bases between. Germline CDR1 reads SNHLY; CDR2 reads FYNNEI. Findings and caveats of the study: Sequencing likely caused a cluster of highly shared sequence variants. In vitro checks showed that a few CMV-associated chains really do target CMV antigens. In a later analysis, an Asian-associated ancestry cluster reportedly showed fewer N-insertions than the approximately 700-donor mean. Most CMV-associated TCR beta chains were later found to appear HLA-restricted.

About this clone: No antigen is known for it.

The PCR employed 60 Vbeta primers together with 13 Jbeta primers. This table comes from immunoSEQ multiplex PCR, and its TCRdb copy is limited to in-frame clones, with some not included. The table lists 110,000 or so clones, about four fifths of them singletons. Specimen: PBMCs. The chain recombines TRBV2 with TRBJ1-1; possible D gene TRBD1, 6 bases. The receptor was derived from a man aged 30 to 39 in good health and CMV-seronegative. CDR3 in amino acids: CASSSGLGGGTEAFF. The CDR3 DNA sequence: TGTGCCAGCAGTTCGGGATTGGGAGGGGGCACTGAAGCTTTCTTT. Together with reference TRBV2 and TRBJ1-1, the CDR3 gives the full variable domain: EPEVTQTPSHQVTQMGQEVILRCVPISNHLYFYWYRQILGQKVEFLVSFYNNEISEKSEIFDDQFSVERPDGSNFTLKIRSTKLEDSAMYFCASSSGLGGGTEAFFGQGTRLTVV.